Listed here are 30 T cell receptor beta chains from one sample, sequenced in a study of cytomegalovirus exposure and HLA in healthy donors. Amplification used 60 Vbeta primers and 13 Jbeta primers. Data came from immunoSEQ multiplex PCR; TCRdb stores just in-frame clones and leaves some out. The data contain about 95,000 clones, roughly 72% of them singletons. The sequencing input was PBMCs. These receptor sequences come from a young man in good health and CMV-seropositive.

This clone turned up a few times. The rearrangement links TRBV2 to TRBJ2-5, with 8 positions matching TRBD1. V lost 6 bases to trimming and J lost 5 bases; unmatched junction nucleotides: 8. Germline V gene sequence: CDR1 SNHLY, CDR2 FYNNEI. This CDR3 contains 14 residues. As DNA, the CDR3 is TGTGCCAGCAGGCAGGGGGCCGGATCGGAGACCCAGTACTTC. Protein product: CASRQGAGSETQYF.

The chain joins TRBV7-9 to TRBJ2-1; 15 bases are a match to TRBD2. From germline, CDR1 is SEHNR and CDR2 FQNEAQ (reference sequence). The CDR3 is 18 amino acids. The V segment lost 4 bases and the J segment 7 bases; nucleotides outside the gene matches: 11. CDR3 protein: CASSSTFGTSGRKNEQFF. The CDR3 coding sequence is TGTGCCAGCAGCTCTACCTTTGGGACTAGCGGGAGGAAAAATGAGCAGTTCTTC.

The gene calls are TRBV6-1 and TRBJ2-1, with 9 bases lining up with TRBD2. V was clipped by 2 bases and J by 2 bases; unmatched bases: 4. This CDR3 spans 16 amino acids. Germline V lookup: CDR1 MNHNS, CDR2 SASEGT. The CDR3 sequence is CASSERIAGAYNEQFF. CDR3 nucleotide sequence: TGTGCCAGCAGTGAAAGGATAGCGGGAGCCTACAATGAGCAGTTCTTC.

This chain links TRBV6-5 with TRBJ1-1; no clear D gene. Deletions cut 6 bases from V and 1 base from J, with 3 bases between. This CDR3 is 11 amino acids long. The germline V gene encodes CDR1 MNHEY and CDR2 SVGAGI. The CDR3 DNA sequence: TGTGCCAGCAGCCGGAACACTGAAGCTTTCTTT. This encodes CASSRNTEAFF.

The V and J genes are TRBV2 and TRBJ2-5; 9 nucleotides line up with TRBD1. CDR3 length: 19 amino acids. Trimming took 5 bases from V and 8 from J; bases not matched to a gene: 24. Germline assignment: CDR1 SNHLY and CDR2 FYNNEI. This CDR3 reads CASSPRTGAGSLLTVTQYF. The CDR3 DNA sequence: TGTGCCAGCAGTCCGAGGACAGGGGCAGGATCCCTCCTCACGGTCACCCAGTACTTC.

The V gene is TRBV5-8, the J gene TRBJ1-4; TRBD1 aligns across 7 bases. This CDR3 region has 16 residues. V was pared by 0 bases and J by 4 bases, with 6 bases of the junction left unmatched. Germline-derived CDR1 and CDR2 are SGHTS and YDEGEE. In nucleotides, the CDR3 is TGTGCCAGCAGCTTGGGTGTCGGGACAGTTAATGAAAAACTGTTTTTT. It specifies CASSLGVGTVNEKLFF.

The chain combines TRBV6-1 with TRBJ2-4; 9 bases agree with TRBD1. The germline gives CDR1 MNHNS, CDR2 SASEGT. The CDR3 is made up of 18 amino acids. Trimming cost V 2 bases and J 2 bases; bases outside gene matches: 10. The CDR3 coding sequence is TGTGCCAGCAGTGAACCCGTTCGGGACAGGGTTACCAAAAACATTCAGTACTTC. Translated: CASSEPVRDRVTKNIQYF.

This clone appeared a few times. The chain employs TRBV7-2 and TRBJ2-5; 7 positions agree with TRBD1. Germline-derived CDR1 and CDR2 are SGHTA and FQGNSA. This CDR3 has 15 residues. Germline trimming cut 5 bases from V and 2 bases from J; bases unmatched to any gene: 8. The CDR3 is CASSIHRDRQETQYF. CDR3 coding DNA: TGTGCCAGCAGCATCCACCGGGACAGACAAGAGACCCAGTACTTC.

This clone was recorded at least ten times. J is TRBJ2-6 and V is TRBV29-1, with D unresolved. Germline values: CDR1 SQVTM, CDR2 ANQGSEA. V lost 6 bases to trimming and J lost 0 bases, with 12 bases between them. The CDR3 has 15 amino acids. The CDR3 protein is CSVQLASSGANVLTF. CDR3 bases: TGCAGCGTACAGCTTGCCTCCTCTGGGGCCAACGTCCTGACTTTC.

The V call is TRBV7-9, the J call TRBJ1-2, with TRBD1 identical over 9 bases. There are 15 residues in the CDR3. CDR1 SEHNR and CDR2 FQNEAQ come from the germline V gene (reference sequence). V dropped 5 bases and J dropped 4; count of bases not matched to a gene: 8. CDR3 amino acids: CASSHWTGAFYGYTF. The CDR3 nucleotides read TGTGCCAGCAGCCATTGGACAGGGGCGTTCTATGGCTACACCTTC. Full variable domain (rest looked up from reference TRBV7-9 and TRBJ1-2): DTGVSQNPRHKITKRGQNVTFRCDPISEHNRLYWYRQTLGQGPEFLTYFQNEAQLEKSRLLSDRFSAERPKGSFSTLEIQRTEQGDSAMYLCASSHWTGAFYGYTFGSGTRLTVV.

The chain has TRBV11-3 and TRBJ1-1; the D is unclear. The CDR3 runs 14 residues. Germline V gene lookup returns CDR1 SGHNT and CDR2 YENEEA. The V and J ends lost 5 bases and 1 base respectively, with 11 bases between them. The CDR3 loop reads CASSRGPWNTEAFF. For the CDR3, the DNA is TGTGCCAGCAGCCGTGGGCCATGGAACACTGAAGCTTTCTTT.

This chain connects TRBV6-1 to TRBJ2-2; 7 bases are a match to TRBD1. Trimming removed 7 bases from V and 0 bases from J; junction bases left unmatched: 2. This CDR3 is built from 14 residues. In germline, CDR1 is MNHNS, CDR2 SASEGT. CDR3 sequence reads: CASIRGPNTGELFF. The CDR3 DNA is TGTGCCAGCATAAGGGGGCCGAACACCGGGGAGCTGTTTTTT.

This chain connects TRBV29-1 to TRBJ1-1, with unresolved D. The CDR3 spans 13 residues. The germline CDR1 and CDR2 sequences are SQVTM and ANQGSEA. The germline V and J ends were trimmed by 7 bases and 0 bases, with 12 bases remaining between them. CDR3 nucleotides: TGCAGCGCCGGAGGACGTCTGAACACTGAAGCTTTCTTT. Translated, it gives CSAGGRLNTEAFF.

The V call is TRBV29-1, the J call TRBJ2-3, with D tentatively TRBD2 (5 bases). Germline V lookup: CDR1 SQVTM, CDR2 ANQGSEA. The CDR3 contains 14 residues. Trimming cost V 7 bases and J 6 bases, with 20 bases left between them. CDR3 DNA sequence: TGCAGCGCTGACCTCGCGGAAAGGAGGGATACGCAGTATTTT. Translated: CSADLAERRDTQYF.

The chain is built from TRBV10-2 and TRBJ2-7; possibly TRBD2 for D (5 bases). Germline CDR1 is WSHSY and CDR2 is SAAADI. V was clipped by 6 bases and J by 0 bases, with 15 bases between them. The CDR3 loop spans 15 amino acids. The CDR3 DNA follows: TGCGCCAGCAGGGAGGATGAAGGGAGCTCCTACGAGCAGTACTTC. Its protein is CASREDEGSSYEQYF.

The chain combines TRBV18 with TRBJ2-3; TRBD2 matches at 7 bases. This CDR3 is built from 14 residues. The germline V gene encodes CDR1 KGHSH and CDR2 LQKENI. Trimming took 1 base from V and 4 from J; bases not matched to a gene: 2. The CDR3 protein is CASSPQRGADTQYF. CDR3 DNA: TGTGCCAGCTCACCACAACGGGGGGCAGATACGCAGTATTTT.

V and J are TRBV30 and TRBJ1-3; the D gene is possibly TRBD1 (6 bases). Germline V gene sequence: CDR1 GTSNPN, CDR2 SVGIG (reference sequence). V was pared by 8 bases and J by 0 bases, with 17 bases between. The CDR3 totals 15 residues. The CDR3 here is CAGNRDTYSGNTIYF. In nucleotides, the CDR3 is TGTGCCGGGAATCGGGACACCTACTCTGGAAACACCATATATTTT. Full variable domain (remainder filled in from reference TRBV30 and TRBJ1-3): SQTIHQWPATLVQPVGSPLSLECTVEGTSNPNLYWYRQAAGRGLQLLFYSVGIGQISSEVPQNLSASRPQDRQFILSSKKLLLSDSGFYLCAGNRDTYSGNTIYFGEGSWLTVV.

This chain joins TRBV7-9 and TRBJ2-7; 9 bases align to TRBD2. CDR3 size: 15 residues. After removal of 3 bases from V and 7 bases from J, the junction contained 10 bases not matched to a gene. CDR1 SEHNR and CDR2 FQNEAQ come from the germline V gene (reference sequence). For the CDR3, the DNA is TGTGCCAGCAGCTTCCCGGCTAGCGGGATGCGGGAGCAGTACTTC. It specifies CASSFPASGMREQYF.

The chain recombines TRBV15 with TRBJ2-1; D perhaps matches TRBD2 (6 bases). Germline V gene data show CDR1 as LNHNV and CDR2 as YYDKDF (reference sequence). The CDR3 runs to 16 residues. Trimming took 5 bases from V and 9 from J, leaving 23 bases between them. The CDR3 DNA is TGTGCCACCAGCGTCGGGCGGGGTTTCTCGTTCAGTGAGCAGTTCTTC. Amino acid sequence: CATSVGRGFSFSEQFF.

The chain carries TRBV7-9 and TRBJ2-7, with 7 bases aligning to TRBD1. The ends lost 3 bases at V and 4 bases at J; junction bases unmatched: 6. This CDR3 spans 14 amino acids. Germline V CDR1 and CDR2: SEHNR, FQNEAQ (reference sequence). This CDR3 reads CASSLTGPGYEQYV. CDR3 nucleotides: TGTGCCAGCAGCTTGACAGGGCCCGGGTACGAGCAGTACGTC.

The chain carries TRBV28 and TRBJ2-5, with 7 bases aligning to TRBD2. The DNA end is more similar to TRBJ2-7, so the J call may be wrong. Germline V gives CDR1 MDHEN, CDR2 SYDVKM. The CDR3 covers 14 residues. The CDR3 loop reads CASSLWAGVPEQYF. DNA for the CDR3: TGTGCCAGCAGTTTATGGGCGGGAGTTCCCGAGCAGTACTTC.

V usage is TRBV19 and J usage is TRBJ1-1; possibly TRBD1 for D (5 bases). Germline CDR1 is LNHDA and CDR2 is SQIVND (reference sequence). The CDR3 runs to 13 residues. Trimming shortened V by 7 bases and J by 7 bases, and 16 bases separated the two germline ends. The CDR3 coding sequence is TGTGCCAGTAACCCCATGGGGGGGATTGAAGCTTTCTTT. Translated: CASNPMGGIEAFF.

This chain links TRBV5-6 with TRBJ1-5; D perhaps matches TRBD1 (6 bases). Germline lookup yields CDR1 SGHDT and CDR2 YYEEEE. Trimming removed 0 bases at V and 4 bases at J, with 11 bases between. The CDR3 is made up of 15 amino acids. The CDR3 DNA reads TGTGCCAGCAGCTTGGGAGGTCAGGGGAATCAGCCCCAGCATTTT. Encoded protein: CASSLGGQGNQPQHF.

This clone came up a few times. The chain uses TRBV7-2 and TRBJ1-6; D gene uncertain. CDR1 SGHTA and CDR2 FQGNSA come from the germline V gene. This CDR3 is 16 amino acids long. V lost 1 base to trimming and J lost 9 bases, with 16 bases between them. The CDR3 sequence is CASSLGVGRLGSPLHF. As DNA, the CDR3 is TGTGCCAGCAGCTTAGGGGTCGGCAGGTTGGGTTCACCCCTCCACTTT.

V and J are TRBV4-3 and TRBJ2-7, with 10 nucleotides matching TRBD2. The germline CDR1 and CDR2 sequences are LGHNA and YSLEER. The CDR3 runs to 14 residues. V lost 3 bases, J lost 6 bases, and 5 bases stayed unmatched. CDR3 in DNA: TGCGCCAGCAGCCAGGGGACTAGCGCGGGCGAGCAGTACTTC. Translating gives CASSQGTSAGEQYF.

This chain connects TRBV5-5 to TRBJ2-3, with unresolved D. The CDR3 loop spans 15 amino acids. Germline V CDR1 and CDR2: SGHKS, YYEKEE (reference sequence). V lost 1 base and J 1 base, leaving 10 bases between the germline ends. The CDR3 loop is CASSLMSLGTDTQYF. For the CDR3, the DNA is TGTGCCAGCAGCTTGATGAGCTTGGGCACAGATACGCAGTATTTT.

V is TRBV2 and J is TRBJ1-3, with 8 bases matching TRBD1. The CDR3 is 15 amino acids. Germline lookup yields CDR1 SNHLY and CDR2 FYNNEI. J was trimmed by 0 bases and V by 6 bases; bases with no gene match: 4. As DNA, the CDR3 is TGTGCCAGCAGCCGGACAGGGCTCTCTGGAAACACCATATATTTT. Its protein is CASSRTGLSGNTIYF.

The gene calls are TRBV5-4 and TRBJ2-1, with 9 bases that match TRBD1. Germline-derived CDR1 and CDR2 are SGHNT and YYREEE (reference sequence). This CDR3 has 15 residues. The J segment lost 7 bases and the V segment lost 3 bases, leaving 8 bases of the junction unmatched. The CDR3 sequence is CASSSGTGWVNEQFF. CDR3 DNA sequence: TGTGCCAGCAGCTCCGGGACAGGGTGGGTTAATGAGCAGTTCTTC.

With regard to this clone: The same CDR3 is also encoded by other DNA sequences in this sample. The chain recombines TRBV11-2 with TRBJ1-6, with D perhaps TRBD1 (6 bases). The V gene lost 5 bases and the J gene lost 6 bases, with 11 bases spanning the gap. The CDR3 is 14 residues long. Germline CDR1 reads SGHAT; CDR2 reads FQNNGV. The CDR3 spells CASSQTGLNSPLHF. CDR3 in DNA: TGTGCCAGCAGCCAAACAGGGCTTAATTCACCCCTCCACTTT. Filled out from reference TRBV11-2 and TRBJ1-6, the complete variable domain reads EAGVAQSPRYKIIEKRQSVAFWCNPISGHATLYWYQQILGQGPKLLIQFQNNGVVDDSQLPKDRFSAERLKGVDSTLKIQPAKLEDSAVYLCASSQTGLNSPLHFGNGTRLTVT.

This chain joins TRBV19 and TRBJ2-4, with D perhaps matching TRBD2 (6 bases). V lost 7 bases and J lost 7, with 14 bases in between. The CDR3 length is 13 residues. Germline loops: CDR1 LNHDA, CDR2 SQIVND (reference sequence). The CDR3 sequence is CASTAGVSNIQYF. CDR3 DNA sequence: TGTGCCAGTACAGCGGGTGTTAGTAACATTCAGTACTTC.